This T cell receptor beta chain was identified during a study of blood T cell repertoires in COVID-19. Some clones are missing from TCRdb's copy, which holds only in-frame ones; the method was immunoSEQ multiplex PCR. The table lists approximately 500,000 clones, approximately 89% of them singletons, with about 1% in the top ten. This clone has a handful of counts. Germline V gene lookup returns CDR1 SEHNR and CDR2 FQNEAQ (reference sequence). The CDR3 is 15 residues long. Losses at the gene ends were 6 bases for V and 5 bases for J; bases not matched to a gene: 12. Sequencing was performed on peripheral blood. The chain combines TRBV7-9 with TRBJ2-7; the match to TRBD2 covers 8 bases. The sequence was collected from a man in his late teens or twenties with COVID-19, enrolled during active disease. The CDR3 loop reads CASSSGTPVWNEQYF. The DNA for the CDR3 is TGTGCCAGCAGTAGCGGGACGCCGGTATGGAACGAGCAGTACTTC.